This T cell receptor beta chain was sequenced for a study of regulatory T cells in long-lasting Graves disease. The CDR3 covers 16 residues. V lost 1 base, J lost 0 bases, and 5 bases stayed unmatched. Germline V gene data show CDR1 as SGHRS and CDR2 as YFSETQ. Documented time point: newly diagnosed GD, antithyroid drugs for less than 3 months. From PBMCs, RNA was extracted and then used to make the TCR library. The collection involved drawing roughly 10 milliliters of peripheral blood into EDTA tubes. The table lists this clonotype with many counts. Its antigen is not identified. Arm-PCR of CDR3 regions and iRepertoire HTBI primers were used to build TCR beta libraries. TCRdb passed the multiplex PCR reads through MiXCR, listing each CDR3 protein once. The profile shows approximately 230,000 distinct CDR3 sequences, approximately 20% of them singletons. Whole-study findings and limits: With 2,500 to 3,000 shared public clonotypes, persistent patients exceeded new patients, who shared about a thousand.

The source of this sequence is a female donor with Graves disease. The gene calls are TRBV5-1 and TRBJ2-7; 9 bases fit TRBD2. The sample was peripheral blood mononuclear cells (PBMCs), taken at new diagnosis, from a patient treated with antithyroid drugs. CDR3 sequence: CASSLSGGRASYEQYF. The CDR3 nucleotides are TGCGCCAGCAGCTTGTCTGGCGGGAGGGCCTCCTACGAGCAGTACTTC.